This T cell receptor beta chain is drawn from a study of blood T cell repertoires in COVID-19. Study at large: Sources were T cells, B-cell-depleted T cells, or PBMCs; the material itself was cDNA or gDNA.

Profiled with immunoSEQ multiplex PCR; TCRdb holds only in-frame clones, not every one. The table lists approximately 390,000 clones, about 90% of them singletons. Looked up from germline, CDR1 is MNHEY and CDR2 is SVGAGI. This CDR3 spans 14 amino acids. V lost 6 bases, J lost 0 bases, and 9 bases lay in between. The specimen sequenced was peripheral blood. The sequence derives from a man between 18 and 29 years old with active or convalescent COVID-19. The chain links TRBV6-5 to TRBJ1-3, with D uncertain. This chain's CDR3 is CASSQPSSGNTIYF. The DNA for the CDR3 is TGTGCCAGCAGCCAACCGAGCTCTGGAAACACCATATATTTT.